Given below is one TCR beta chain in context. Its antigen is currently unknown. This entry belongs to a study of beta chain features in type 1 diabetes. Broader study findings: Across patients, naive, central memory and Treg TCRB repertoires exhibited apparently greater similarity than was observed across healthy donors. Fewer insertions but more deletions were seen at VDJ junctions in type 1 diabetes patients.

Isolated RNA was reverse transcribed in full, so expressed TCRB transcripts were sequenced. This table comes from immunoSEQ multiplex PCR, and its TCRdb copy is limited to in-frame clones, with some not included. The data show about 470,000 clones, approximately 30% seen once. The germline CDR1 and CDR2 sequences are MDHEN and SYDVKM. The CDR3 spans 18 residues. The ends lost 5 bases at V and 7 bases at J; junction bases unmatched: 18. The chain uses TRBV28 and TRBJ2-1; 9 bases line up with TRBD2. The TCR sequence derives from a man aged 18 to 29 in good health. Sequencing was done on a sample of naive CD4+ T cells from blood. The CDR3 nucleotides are TGTGCCAGCAGTCCTCACCCCGGAGGGCGGGAGGGCCTGAATGAGCAGTTCTTC. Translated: CASSPHPGGREGLNEQFF.